The clone carrying this T cell receptor beta chain was found many times. The antigen remains undetermined. This sample was taken from a study of blood T cells in healthy people across ages. Findings and limits, study-wide: Measured against age, TCR beta diversity per million T cells decreased in a roughly linear manner.

Then a second PCR, running roughly 7 to 11 cycles, was carried out with a sample-barcoded 5' primer and a J-beta primer mix. A template-switch adaptor containing 12 random nucleotides labeled each cDNA molecule. TCRdb analysed the 5' RACE reads with MiXCR anew, one entry per CDR3 protein. Among hundreds of thousands of distinct CDR3 sequences listed, around 31% were seen once. Healthy Russian Caucasian donors spanned ages roughly 6 to 90 years. The CDR3 spans 11 residues. The V gene lost 1 base and the J gene lost 13 bases, with 10 bases spanning the gap. Sequenced sample: blood. The TCR originated in an elderly woman in good health. V usage is TRBV12-3 or TRBV12-4 and J usage is TRBJ2-5; D remains unclear. The CDR3 DNA reads as TGTGCCAGCAGTTTAGGGTCCGCTGGGTACTTC. Its translation: CASSLGSAGYF.